The 19 T cell receptor beta chains below were found in one sample sequenced in a study of blood T cell repertoires in COVID-19. Profiling relied on immunoSEQ multiplex PCR, and the TCRdb table lists in-frame clones only, not all of them. This table holds under 200,000 clones, approximately 87% found once. Specimen: peripheral blood. The receptors were gathered from an older woman with COVID-19, enrolled during active disease.

The chain combines TRBV3-1 (or the pseudogene TRBV3-2) with TRBJ1-1; D is possibly TRBD1 (6 bases). V lost 0 bases, J lost 10 bases, and 12 bases lay in between. CDR1 and CDR2 from the germline V gene are LGHDT and YNNKEL (reference sequence). This CDR3 has 13 residues. This chain's CDR3 is CASSQDSAGVAFF. CDR3 DNA: TGTGCCAGCAGCCAAGATTCGGCAGGGGTAGCTTTCTTT.

This clone was recorded only once. V and J are TRBV2 and TRBJ2-5; 7 nucleotides align to TRBD2. This CDR3 is 14 amino acids long. Trimming at V came to 4 bases and at J to 4 bases, leaving 6 bases not matched to a gene. CDR1 and CDR2 (germline): SNHLY, FYNNEI. CDR3 nucleotide sequence: TGTGCCAGCAGTGGACGTGGGGGGGGAGAGACCCAGTACTTC. Encoded protein: CASSGRGGGETQYF.

The DNA of the CDR3 is TGTGCCTGGAGTAACCGACCTAGCATCCACGAGCAGTACTTC. Translation: CAWSNRPSIHEQYF. The chain couples TRBV30 to TRBJ2-7; possibly TRBD2 for D (5 bases). Germline V lookup: CDR1 GTSNPN, CDR2 SVGIG (reference sequence). The length of the CDR3 is 14 residues. Trimming cost V 2 bases and J 5 bases, with 16 bases left between them.

The J gene is TRBJ2-7, the V gene TRBV7-8, with D perhaps matching TRBD1 (6 bases). The V gene lost 5 bases and the J gene lost 0 bases, with 14 bases spanning the gap. CDR3 length: 15 residues. The germline CDR1 and CDR2 sequences are SGHVS and FQNEAQ. CDR3: CASSPWGQGSYEQYF. The CDR3 DNA follows: TGTGCCAGCAGCCCGTGGGGGCAGGGCTCCTACGAGCAGTACTTC.

V gene TRBV19 combines with J gene TRBJ2-7; no reliable D call. The length of the CDR3 is 14 residues. Germline V lookup: CDR1 LNHDA, CDR2 SQIVND (reference sequence). V gave up 2 bases and J gave up 3 bases, with 11 bases separating them. CDR3 DNA: TGTGCCAGTAGTATATCCCCCCTGAGCTACGAGCAGTACTTC. Translated: CASSISPLSYEQYF.

The V gene is TRBV6-6, the J gene TRBJ2-1; 8 nucleotides match TRBD2. The germline V gene has CDR1 MNHNY and CDR2 SVGAGI (reference sequence). V lost 0 bases to trimming and J lost 7 bases; unmatched junction nucleotides: 8. CDR3 size: 16 residues. CDR3: CASSYSPAGEGNEQFF. CDR3 coding DNA: TGTGCCAGCAGTTACTCGCCAGCGGGAGAAGGGAATGAGCAGTTCTTC.

The genes are TRBV19 and TRBJ1-5, with TRBD1 as a possible D gene (6 bases). The germline CDR1 and CDR2 sequences are LNHDA and SQIVND (reference sequence). Between the trimmed V and J ends, which lost 6 bases and 9 bases, there was a span of 12 bases. The CDR3 is made up of 12 amino acids. DNA for the CDR3: TGTGCCAGTAGGGACAGATCCTGGCCCCAGCATTTT. Translated: CASRDRSWPQHF. Filled out from reference TRBV19 and TRBJ1-5, the complete variable domain reads DGGITQSPKYLFRKEGQNVTLSCEQNLNHDAMYWYRQDPGQGLRLIYYSQIVNDFQKGDIAEGYSVSREKKESFPLTVTSAQKNPTAFYLCASRDRSWPQHFGDGTRLSIL.

The chain is built from TRBV2 and TRBJ2-7; no reliable D call. The germline CDR1 and CDR2 sequences are SNHLY and FYNNEI. Trimming took 2 bases from V and 6 from J, leaving 5 bases between them. The CDR3 consists of 11 residues. The CDR3 coding sequence is TGTGCCAGCAGTGAAACTCGCGAGCAGTACTTC. As protein: CASSETREQYF. The full variable domain, in which reference TRBV2 and TRBJ2-7 provide the parts outside the CDR3, is EPEVTQTPSHQVTQMGQEVILRCVPISNHLYFYWYRQILGQKVEFLVSFYNNEISEKSEIFDDQFSVERPDGSNFTLKIRSTKLEDSAMYFCASSETREQYFGPGTRLTVT.

V is TRBV19 and J is TRBJ1-4; a possible D gene is TRBD1 (6 bases). V dropped 4 bases and J dropped 3 bases, with 15 bases sitting between them. In germline, CDR1 is LNHDA, CDR2 SQIVND (reference sequence). The CDR3 loop spans 16 amino acids. CDR3 coding DNA: TGTGCCAGTAGTAGCAGGGGCCGTGTAGCTAATGAAAAACTGTTTTTT. It is translated as CASSSRGRVANEKLFF.

The gene calls are TRBV19 and TRBJ1-5; 7 bases line up with TRBD1. Germline-derived CDR1 and CDR2 are LNHDA and SQIVND (reference sequence). This CDR3 is 15 amino acids long. V shed 2 bases, J shed 7 bases, and the junction held 8 bases outside the gene matches. The CDR3 nucleotides read TGTGCCAGTAGTATACAGGGGCCAGGGGGACAGCCCCAGCATTTT. This translates into CASSIQGPGGQPQHF. The variable domain in full, with the rest retrieved from reference TRBV19 and TRBJ1-5, is DGGITQSPKYLFRKEGQNVTLSCEQNLNHDAMYWYRQDPGQGLRLIYYSQIVNDFQKGDIAEGYSVSREKKESFPLTVTSAQKNPTAFYLCASSIQGPGGQPQHFGDGTRLSIL.

The V call is TRBV7-6, the J call TRBJ2-7; 13 bases are shared with TRBD2. V shed 0 bases, J shed 3 bases, and the junction held 5 bases outside the gene matches. CDR3 length: 17 amino acids. Germline CDR1 is SGHVS and CDR2 is FNYEAQ. In nucleotides, the CDR3 is TGTGCCAGCAGCTTAGCCTCCGGGACTAGCGGGAACTACGAGCAGTACTTC. It encodes CASSLASGTSGNYEQYF.

The J gene is TRBJ2-7, the V gene TRBV14; D might be TRBD1 (5 bases). Trimming took off 4 bases at V and 3 bases at J, with 7 bases between the two ends. Germline V CDR1 and CDR2: SGHDN, FVKESK. This CDR3 has 12 amino acids. CDR3 sequence (DNA): TGTGCCAGCAGCCGTGACAGCTACGAGCAGTACTTC. Its protein product is CASSRDSYEQYF.

As DNA, the CDR3 is TGTGCCAGCAGGGGACAGGGGGCCTACGAGCAGTACTTC. It specifies CASRGQGAYEQYF. The rearrangement links TRBV28 to TRBJ2-7; 11 positions match TRBD1. V lost 6 bases to trimming and J lost 2 bases; unmatched junction nucleotides: 0. The CDR3 has 13 amino acids. Germline V gene data show CDR1 as MDHEN and CDR2 as SYDVKM.

The rearrangement uses TRBV28 and TRBJ1-2; D not certain. This CDR3 is built from 14 residues. Germline assignment: CDR1 MDHEN and CDR2 SYDVKM. The germline V and J ends were trimmed by 6 bases and 2 bases, with 13 bases remaining between them. The CDR3 DNA is TGTGCCAGCAGAGAAACACAGACCAACTATGGCTACACCTTC. Protein: CASRETQTNYGYTF.

J is TRBJ2-2 and V is TRBV7-9; D ambiguous. The CDR3 covers 15 residues. The V gene lost 3 bases and the J gene lost 1 base, with 9 bases spanning the gap. CDR1 and CDR2 (germline): SEHNR, FQNEAQ (reference sequence). CDR3 DNA sequence: TGTGCCAGCAGCTTTCTCCGGAGGAACACCGGGGAGCTGTTTTTT. Its protein is CASSFLRRNTGELFF.

The chain couples TRBV19 to TRBJ2-5; 7 nucleotides align to TRBD1. J gave up 1 base and V 6 bases, and 8 bases lay outside the gene matches. Germline V gene data show CDR1 as LNHDA and CDR2 as SQIVND (reference sequence). The CDR3 is 15 amino acids. CDR3 sequence reads: CASSRGQSPQETQYF. In nucleotides, the CDR3 is TGTGCCAGTAGCCGGGGACAGTCCCCCCAAGAGACCCAGTACTTC.

This rearrangement joins TRBV20-1 to TRBJ1-5; D unresolved. The CDR3 length is 13 residues. V lost 3 bases, J lost 3 bases, and 9 bases lay in between. Germline lookup yields CDR1 DFQATT and CDR2 SNEGSKA (reference sequence). The DNA of the CDR3 is TGCAGTGCTAGTCCGGGAACCAATCAGCCCCAGCATTTT. Translating gives CSASPGTNQPQHF.

The chain links TRBV28 to TRBJ1-5; maybe TRBD1 (5 bases). Germline CDR1 reads MDHEN; CDR2 reads SYDVKM. The CDR3 extends over 14 amino acids. Trimming cost V 7 bases and J 5 bases, with 15 bases left between them. CDR3 bases: TGTGCCAGCAACTCGTGGGGGGGGGATCAGCCCCAGCATTTT. Amino acid sequence: CASNSWGGDQPQHF.

This chain links TRBV5-1 with TRBJ2-5; TRBD1 matches 8 bases. CDR3 length: 14 amino acids. V lost 4 bases and J lost 3; bases outside the gene matches: 5. CDR1 is SGHRS, CDR2 YFSETQ, per germline. The DNA for the CDR3 is TGCGCCAGCAGCCGGAGGACAGGGAAAGAGACCCAGTACTTC. It encodes CASSRRTGKETQYF.